These 17 T cell receptor beta chains share one sample of origin, sequenced in a study of somatic mutations in cytotoxic T cells in rheumatoid arthritis. Clones were read by immunoSEQ multiplex PCR, and TCRdb kept only the in-frame ones, dropping some. This sample carries 9,500 to 15,000 clones, roughly three quarters of them seen once, and the ten largest clones take 14%. Sequencing was carried out using CD8+ T cells sorted from blood. Receptor source: a man over 45 in good health.

The chain has TRBV28 and TRBJ2-2, with TRBD1 matching 8 bases. Germline V gene sequence: CDR1 MDHEN, CDR2 SYDVKM. This CDR3 has 17 residues. With 6 bases clipped from V and 6 bases from J, the junction kept 15 bases outside the gene matches. The CDR3 coding sequence is TGTGCCAGCAGAAACCCAGGGGGCTTCTATGGAGCCGGGGAGCTGTTTTTT. Its translation is CASRNPGGFYGAGELFF.

The table lists this clone with a few counts. The chain combines TRBV29-1 with TRBJ2-1, with D tentatively TRBD1 or TRBD2 (5 bases each). The germline V and J ends were trimmed by 4 bases and 9 bases, with 7 bases remaining between them. This CDR3 spans 10 amino acids. The V gene's germline CDR1 is SQVTM and CDR2 ANQGSEA. This chain's CDR3 is CSVGGTEQFF. The CDR3 DNA reads as TGCAGCGTTGGGGGGACTGAGCAGTTCTTC.

The chain recombines TRBV6-1 with TRBJ1-5; D gene uncertain. Germline values: CDR1 MNHNS, CDR2 SASEGT. The ends were cut back, 4 bases at V and 0 bases at J, with 10 bases in the middle. CDR3 size: 15 residues. CDR3: CASSGAEYSNQPQHF. Written as DNA, the CDR3 is TGTGCCAGCAGTGGGGCGGAATATAGCAATCAGCCCCAGCATTTT.

This clone appeared once. The J gene is TRBJ2-5, the V gene TRBV4-3; no definite D call. V was shortened by 0 bases and J by 5 bases, with 13 bases between the two germline ends. This CDR3 comprises 15 residues. Per the germline V gene, CDR1 is LGHNA and CDR2 is YSLEER. In DNA, the CDR3 is TGCGCCAGCAGCCAAGATGGTTCTAGGGTGGAGACCCAGTACTTC. Encoded protein: CASSQDGSRVETQYF.

The chain employs TRBV6-4 and TRBJ2-3; 8 bases agree with TRBD2. The ends lost 0 bases at V and 1 base at J; junction bases unmatched: 0. The CDR3 is 15 residues long. Germline CDR1 and CDR2: MRHNA and SNTAGT. CDR3 sequence reads: CASSDSSGGTDTQYF. CDR3 nucleotides: TGTGCCAGCAGTGACTCTAGCGGGGGCACAGATACGCAGTATTTT.

A single count supports this clone. The chain employs TRBV7-9 and TRBJ2-1; tentatively, D is TRBD1 (6 bases). V was pared by 1 base and J by 0 bases, with 10 bases between. Looked up from germline, CDR1 is SEHNR and CDR2 is FQNEAQ (reference sequence). This CDR3 is 16 amino acids long. Here the CDR3 DNA reads TGTGCCAGCAGCTTAGAAGACAGGAGCTCCTACAATGAGCAGTTCTTC. This codes for CASSLEDRSSYNEQFF.

The chain employs TRBV28 and TRBJ1-5, with D perhaps TRBD1 (6 bases). Germline CDR1 reads MDHEN; CDR2 reads SYDVKM. CDR3 length: 17 residues. Trimming removed 9 bases at V and 0 bases at J, with 21 bases between. DNA for the CDR3: TGTGCCAGTCTAGGGGGGGCCCGGATTCATAGCAATCAGCCCCAGCATTTT. Translating it yields CASLGGARIHSNQPQHF.

This clone was seen only once. The chain combines TRBV6-1 with TRBJ2-2; D is uncertain. Trimming removed 4 bases at V and 6 bases at J, with 15 bases between. CDR3 length: 15 residues. CDR1 and CDR2 (germline): MNHNS, SASEGT. CDR3 nucleotide sequence: TGTGCCAGCAGTGGGATCCCCGCGGATGCCGGGGAGCTGTTTTTT. Amino acid sequence: CASSGIPADAGELFF.

The chain has TRBV10-2 and TRBJ1-3, with D unresolved. The V gene's germline CDR1 is WSHSY and CDR2 SAAADI. Trimming removed 3 bases at V and 2 bases at J, with 8 bases between. CDR3 length equals 14 residues. The CDR3 is CASSDSLTGNTIYF. CDR3 DNA sequence: TGCGCCAGCAGTGACAGTCTTACTGGAAACACCATATATTTT.

The J gene is TRBJ2-1, the V gene TRBV7-2; TRBD1 aligns across 8 bases. The germline gives CDR1 SGHTA, CDR2 FQGNSA. With 5 bases clipped from V and 4 bases from J, the junction kept 10 bases outside the gene matches. The CDR3 spans 16 residues. CDR3 sequence (DNA): TGTGCCAGCAGCCCGGGACAGGAAGACATATACAATGAGCAGTTCTTC. This encodes CASSPGQEDIYNEQFF.

This chain uses TRBV10-3 with TRBJ1-2; 7 bases fit TRBD1. With 6 bases clipped from V and 3 bases from J, the junction kept 19 bases outside the gene matches. This CDR3 region has 18 residues. From germline, CDR1 is ENHRY and CDR2 SYGVKD. The CDR3, as DNA: TGTGCCATCAGCTCTGACAGGGTAGGGGATCAACGGGACTATGGCTACACCTTC. Its translation: CAISSDRVGDQRDYGYTF.

The rearrangement uses TRBV6-9 and TRBJ1-5; D unresolved. The CDR3 runs 15 residues. In germline, CDR1 is MNHGY, CDR2 SVAAGI. V gave up 2 bases and J gave up 4 bases, with 12 bases separating them. The CDR3 here is CASSYPASLNQPQHF. For the CDR3, the DNA is TGTGCCAGCAGTTATCCCGCCAGCTTGAATCAGCCCCAGCATTTT.

This rearrangement joins TRBV10-3 to TRBJ2-7; perhaps TRBD1 as D (5 bases). V was clipped by 2 bases and J by 4 bases, with 6 bases between them. The CDR3 totals 12 residues. Germline lookup yields CDR1 ENHRY and CDR2 SYGVKD. The CDR3 protein is CAISETGYEQYV. In nucleotides, the CDR3 is TGTGCCATCAGTGAGACAGGTTACGAGCAGTACGTC.

This sequence joins TRBV4-1 and TRBJ1-6, with D maybe TRBD1 (5 bases). This CDR3 is 16 amino acids long. Per the germline V gene, CDR1 is MGHRA and CDR2 is YSYEKL. Deletions cut 0 bases from V and 7 bases from J, with 13 bases between. The CDR3 nucleotides read TGCGCCAGCAGCCAAGAAGGGTCAGGGCGGAATTCACCCCTCCACTTT. Translated: CASSQEGSGRNSPLHF.

CDR3 in DNA: TGTGCCAGCAGTGAAGCGTCACAGGGGGTACTCAATGAGCAGTTCTTC. Translated, it gives CASSEASQGVLNEQFF. The rearrangement links TRBV2 to TRBJ2-1, with 8 bases that match TRBD1. V lost 0 bases, J lost 6 bases, and 7 bases stayed unmatched. Germline-derived CDR1 and CDR2 are SNHLY and FYNNEI. The CDR3 is made up of 16 amino acids. Filled out from reference TRBV2 and TRBJ2-1, the complete variable domain reads EPEVTQTPSHQVTQMGQEVILRCVPISNHLYFYWYRQILGQKVEFLVSFYNNEISEKSEIFDDQFSVERPDGSNFTLKIRSTKLEDSAMYFCASSEASQGVLNEQFFGPGTRLTVL.

This clone was seen more than once but under ten times. The chain employs TRBV5-4 and TRBJ1-2; no clear D gene. CDR1 is SGHNT and CDR2 is YYREEE in the germline V gene (reference sequence). Trimming pared 5 bases from V and 4 bases from J, leaving 12 bases between. The CDR3 is made up of 13 amino acids. CDR3 loop: CASRAQEPYGYTF. The CDR3 DNA reads TGTGCCAGCAGGGCCCAAGAACCCTATGGCTACACCTTC.

The genes are TRBV19 and TRBJ1-5; 7 bases are shared with TRBD1. The length of the CDR3 is 13 residues. The V segment lost 7 bases and the J segment 7 bases; nucleotides outside the gene matches: 7. Per the germline V gene, CDR1 is LNHDA and CDR2 is SQIVND (reference sequence). The CDR3 DNA follows: TGTGCCAGTACCGTGGACAGGATACAGCCCCAGCATTTT. Protein product: CASTVDRIQPQHF. Together with reference TRBV19 and TRBJ1-5, the CDR3 gives the full variable domain: DGGITQSPKYLFRKEGQNVTLSCEQNLNHDAMYWYRQDPGQGLRLIYYSQIVNDFQKGDIAEGYSVSREKKESFPLTVTSAQKNPTAFYLCASTVDRIQPQHFGDGTRLSIL.